This T cell receptor beta chain was documented in a study of shared clonotypes between healthy human individuals. Healthy HIV-negative adults without recent acute infections or vaccinations served as donors. CD4+ cells underwent separation, giving CD45RA+ naive and CD45RA-negative memory subsets. Trimming removed 1 base from V and 10 bases from J, with 19 bases in between. The germline CDR1 and CDR2 sequences are SEHNR and FQNEAQ (reference sequence). The length of the CDR3 is 15 residues. Investigators spread the genomic DNA of each subset evenly over several immunoSEQ plates. Assay used: immunoSEQ multiplex PCR; TCRdb lists only in-frame clones, some missing. The sample lists more than 2 million clones, approximately 95% occurring once.

The sequence was collected from a man between 18 and 29 years old in good health. V and J are TRBV7-9 and TRBJ1-1; the D gene is possibly TRBD1 (6 bases). The material sequenced was naive CD4+ T cells sorted from blood. Subset indicated: CD45RA+ positively selected. The CDR3 loop is CASSLGAQTGKAAFF. The DNA for the CDR3 is TGTGCCAGCAGCTTAGGGGCCCAAACAGGGAAAGCAGCTTTCTTT.